Sequencing of this T cell receptor beta chain was carried out in a study of identical twins. Study-wide points: Excess sharing by twins proved weaker in beta out-of-frame sequences. Cross-sectional statistical analysis, not tracking of the same donors, underpinned the conclusions. Fewer insertions were carried by abundant cord blood beta clonotypes, but none was seen in memory repertoires.

This clonotype showed up many times. Its antigen is as yet unknown. The V and J ends lost 3 bases and 4 bases respectively, with 15 bases between them. CDR1 and CDR2 from the germline V gene are DFQATT and SNEGSKA (reference sequence). There are 14 residues in the CDR3. TCRdb recomputed calls from the 5' RACE reads with MiXCR, one row per CDR3 protein. This table has roughly 710,000 distinct CDR3 sequences, 5.5% to 7.5% appearing once. The material sequenced was naive T cells sorted from blood. This TCR was recovered from a man between 18 and 35 years old in good health. The gene calls are TRBV20-1 and TRBJ2-5; D remains unclear. The CDR3 sequence: CSASGLHGLETQYF. CDR3 sequence (DNA): TGCAGTGCTAGCGGCCTCCATGGATTAGAGACCCAGTACTTC.